These 22 T cell receptor beta chains share one sample of origin, sequenced in a study of PD-1 blockade in classical Hodgkin lymphoma. Described time point: cycle 4 day 1 (C4D1), after around six weeks of nivolumab. Each patient experienced a relapse that followed autologous stem cell transplantation, and brentuximab vedotin exposure varied. Sequencing was performed with immunoSEQ multiplex PCR; in TCRdb, only in-frame clones are kept and a portion is missing. The repertoire consists of approximately 52,000 clones, with approximately 86% occurring once and the leading ten covering approximately 7%. Sample: peripheral blood mononuclear cells (PBMCs), taken before the fourth cycle of nivolumab. These TCRs come from a human donor with classical Hodgkin lymphoma.

This chain connects TRBV10-3 to TRBJ1-5, with D unclear. Germline V gene data show CDR1 as ENHRY and CDR2 as SYGVKD. The CDR3 runs 16 residues. Trimming stripped 5 bases from V and 0 bases from J, with 14 bases between. The CDR3 DNA sequence: TGTGCCATCAGTCGGACTACCTTAGATAGCAATCAGCCCCAGCATTTT. This codes for CAISRTTLDSNQPQHF.

This clone showed up just once. This chain links TRBV6-1 with TRBJ1-2; D possibly corresponds to TRBD1 (5 bases). Trimming took off 2 bases at V and 4 bases at J, with 8 bases between the two ends. Germline CDR1 is MNHNS and CDR2 is SASEGT. This CDR3 comprises 13 residues. The CDR3 protein is CASSETQVYGYTF. For the CDR3, the DNA is TGTGCCAGCAGTGAAACACAGGTCTATGGCTACACCTTC.

The J gene is TRBJ1-2, the V gene TRBV4-1; D is possibly TRBD1 (5 bases). The CDR3 contains 15 residues. Germline V gene data show CDR1 as MGHRA and CDR2 as YSYEKL. Trimming took off 4 bases at V and 8 bases at J, with 20 bases between the two ends. The CDR3 spells CASSLDDPVRGGYTF. The CDR3 DNA reads TGCGCCAGCAGCCTCGACGACCCGGTCCGGGGGGGCTACACCTTC.

This clone was observed a handful of times. The V gene is TRBV6-6, the J gene TRBJ2-3, with D perhaps TRBD2 (6 bases). The CDR3 is made up of 16 amino acids. CDR1 and CDR2 (germline): MNHNY, SVGAGI (reference sequence). Trimming took off 2 bases at V and 0 bases at J, with 12 bases between the two ends. CDR3 protein: CASSYGRGGSTDTQYF. Written as DNA, the CDR3 is TGTGCCAGCAGTTACGGAAGGGGAGGAAGCACAGATACGCAGTATTTT.

The chain couples TRBV5-6 to TRBJ2-3; 8 bases match TRBD2. CDR1 and CDR2 (germline): SGHDT, YYEEEE. The CDR3 length is 18 residues. The V segment lost 0 bases and the J segment 4 bases; nucleotides outside the gene matches: 13. The CDR3 DNA sequence: TGTGCCAGCAGCTTGGAGGTGCGGGGGGCCGATTCGGCAGATACGCAGTATTTT. Amino acid sequence: CASSLEVRGADSADTQYF.

A few counts support this clone. The V gene is TRBV4-2, the J gene TRBJ2-1; D may be TRBD2 (6 bases). Germline V lookup: CDR1 LGHNA, CDR2 YNFKEQ. The CDR3 is 15 residues long. Trimming took off 2 bases at V and 8 bases at J, with 16 bases between the two ends. CDR3 loop: CASSQFMGGGYEQFF. The CDR3 DNA follows: TGTGCCAGCAGCCAATTTATGGGTGGGGGGTATGAGCAGTTCTTC.

The chain combines TRBV2 with TRBJ2-4; D gene unclear. This CDR3 region has 11 residues. Trimming stripped 1 base from V and 9 bases from J, with 4 bases between. The germline gives CDR1 SNHLY, CDR2 FYNNEI. The CDR3 region is CASSEEVIQYF. The CDR3 DNA is TGTGCCAGCAGTGAAGAGGTCATTCAGTACTTC.

J is TRBJ1-6 and V is TRBV18, with D unresolved. The CDR3 sequence is 16 residues long. Trimming stripped 4 bases from V and 6 bases from J, with 16 bases between. CDR1 and CDR2 (germline): KGHSH, LQKENI. As DNA, the CDR3 is TGTGCCAGCTCACTTAAGAGGACGGAGTCTAATTCACCCCTCCACTTT. Translation gives CASSLKRTESNSPLHF.

The chain combines TRBV19 with TRBJ1-5, with TRBD1 matching 10 bases. This CDR3 is built from 16 residues. V shed 5 bases and J 5 bases; nucleotides not matched to a gene: 9. Germline V gene sequence: CDR1 LNHDA, CDR2 SQIVND (reference sequence). The CDR3 nucleotides are TGTGCCAGTAGTTTGCCCGGGACAGGGGTTTATCAGCCCCAGCATTTT. Protein product: CASSLPGTGVYQPQHF. Full variable domain (remainder filled in from reference TRBV19 and TRBJ1-5): DGGITQSPKYLFRKEGQNVTLSCEQNLNHDAMYWYRQDPGQGLRLIYYSQIVNDFQKGDIAEGYSVSREKKESFPLTVTSAQKNPTAFYLCASSLPGTGVYQPQHFGDGTRLSIL.

The chain is built from TRBV9 and TRBJ1-1; possibly TRBD1 for D (5 bases). The CDR3 loop spans 13 amino acids. Looked up from germline, CDR1 is SGDLS and CDR2 is YYNGEE. Trimming cost V 4 bases and J 3 bases, with 10 bases left between them. This CDR3 reads CASSRDGDTEAFF. In DNA, the CDR3 is TGTGCCAGCAGCCGGGACGGGGACACTGAAGCTTTCTTT.

This clone was seen a few times. This chain connects TRBV28 to TRBJ1-2, with D tentatively TRBD1 (6 bases). CDR1 and CDR2 (germline): MDHEN, SYDVKM. The ends were cut back, 5 bases at V and 8 bases at J, with 12 bases in the middle. The CDR3 covers 12 residues. The CDR3 coding sequence is TGTGCCAGCAGTCCCTACAGGGACGGCTACACCTTC. Amino acid sequence: CASSPYRDGYTF.

The V and J genes are TRBV4-2 and TRBJ2-2; tentatively, D is TRBD1 or TRBD2 (7 bases each). The CDR3 runs 14 residues. Deletions cut 0 bases from V and 8 bases from J, with 10 bases between. Germline V gene sequence: CDR1 LGHNA, CDR2 YNFKEQ. The CDR3 region is CASSQDRGGGELFF. DNA of the CDR3: TGTGCCAGCAGCCAAGACAGGGGGGGTGGGGAGCTGTTTTTT.

V usage is TRBV14 and J usage is TRBJ2-1, with 8 nucleotides matching TRBD2. This CDR3 has 17 amino acids. V lost 3 bases and J lost 5; bases outside the gene matches: 12. Germline CDR1 reads SGHDN; CDR2 reads FVKESK. The CDR3 DNA sequence: TGTGCCAGCAGCCAGCGAACAGGACTAGCCGATAACAATGAGCAGTTCTTC. This translates into CASSQRTGLADNNEQFF.

The rearrangement links TRBV7-6 to TRBJ2-5; the D gene could be TRBD1 or TRBD2 (5 bases each). Germline V lookup: CDR1 SGHVS, CDR2 FNYEAQ. CDR3 length: 15 amino acids. V was clipped by 0 bases and J by 1 base, with 9 bases between them. The CDR3 region is CASSLAPGPQETQYF. CDR3 bases: TGTGCCAGCAGCTTAGCGCCGGGACCCCAAGAGACCCAGTACTTC.

The chain recombines TRBV7-3 with TRBJ2-1; D is unresolved. Germline-derived CDR1 and CDR2 are SGHTA and FQGTGA. This CDR3 contains 15 residues. V gave up 3 bases and J gave up 0 bases, with 9 bases separating them. CDR3 amino acids: CASSFDLSSYNEQFF. The CDR3 DNA reads as TGTGCCAGCAGCTTTGACCTTAGCTCCTACAATGAGCAGTTCTTC.

The chain has TRBV29-1 and TRBJ2-3; the D is unclear. CDR1 is SQVTM and CDR2 is ANQGSEA in the germline V gene. This CDR3 region has 14 residues. V lost 0 bases and J 8 bases, leaving 15 bases between the germline ends. CDR3 DNA: TGCAGCGTTGAAGATCATGAGGTGCTAGGTACGCAGTATTTT. Its translation is CSVEDHEVLGTQYF.

The gene calls are TRBV2 and TRBJ1-1, with D uncertain. The CDR3 is 12 amino acids. V was trimmed by 1 base and J by 4 bases, leaving 4 bases between them. Per germline, CDR1 SNHLY and CDR2 FYNNEI. CDR3 nucleotide sequence: TGTGCCAGCAGTGAAGTTGGCACTGAAGCTTTCTTT. It codes for CASSEVGTEAFF.

The CDR3 protein is CASSAAVLYNEQFF. The CDR3 bases are TGTGCCAGTAGTGCGGCGGTGCTCTACAATGAGCAGTTCTTC. The chain links TRBV19 to TRBJ2-1, with D unclear. The CDR3 runs 14 residues. V shed 5 bases and J shed 3 bases, with 11 bases lying between them. Per germline, CDR1 LNHDA and CDR2 SQIVND (reference sequence).

This clone was counted once. The rearrangement joins TRBV10-1 to TRBJ2-5; 7 bases are shared with TRBD1. The CDR3 covers 13 residues. CDR1 and CDR2 from the germline V gene are WNHNN and SYGVQD (reference sequence). Losses at the gene ends were 9 bases for V and 6 bases for J; bases not matched to a gene: 10. CDR3 sequence reads: CASLGTVLKTQYF. As DNA, the CDR3 is TGCGCCAGTCTTGGGACAGTGTTAAAGACCCAGTACTTC.

The chain is built from TRBV11-3 and TRBJ2-3; 11 nucleotides line up with TRBD2. Germline V lookup: CDR1 SGHNT, CDR2 YENEEA. The CDR3 sequence is 13 residues long. The V segment lost 6 bases and the J segment 4 bases; nucleotides outside the gene matches: 0. CDR3 sequence: CASSSGGADTQYF. CDR3 coding DNA: TGTGCCAGCAGTAGCGGGGGGGCAGATACGCAGTATTTT.

This chain connects TRBV6-1 to TRBJ2-3; D assignment may be TRBD1 or TRBD2 (5 bases each). The CDR3 is 15 amino acids. From germline, CDR1 is MNHNS and CDR2 SASEGT. Trimming left V 5 bases short and J 0 bases short, with 12 bases between. The CDR3 DNA follows: TGTGCCAGCAGTAGAGGGGAGTCTAGCACAGATACGCAGTATTTT. Its translation: CASSRGESSTDTQYF.

The chain is built from TRBV2 and TRBJ1-5, with D possibly TRBD1 on 6 matching bases. The CDR3 is 15 amino acids. The V and J ends lost 5 bases and 3 bases respectively, with 14 bases between them. The germline CDR1 and CDR2 sequences are SNHLY and FYNNEI. CDR3 loop: CASSPPDRNNQPQHF. CDR3 nucleotides: TGTGCCAGCAGTCCCCCGGACAGAAACAATCAGCCCCAGCATTTT.